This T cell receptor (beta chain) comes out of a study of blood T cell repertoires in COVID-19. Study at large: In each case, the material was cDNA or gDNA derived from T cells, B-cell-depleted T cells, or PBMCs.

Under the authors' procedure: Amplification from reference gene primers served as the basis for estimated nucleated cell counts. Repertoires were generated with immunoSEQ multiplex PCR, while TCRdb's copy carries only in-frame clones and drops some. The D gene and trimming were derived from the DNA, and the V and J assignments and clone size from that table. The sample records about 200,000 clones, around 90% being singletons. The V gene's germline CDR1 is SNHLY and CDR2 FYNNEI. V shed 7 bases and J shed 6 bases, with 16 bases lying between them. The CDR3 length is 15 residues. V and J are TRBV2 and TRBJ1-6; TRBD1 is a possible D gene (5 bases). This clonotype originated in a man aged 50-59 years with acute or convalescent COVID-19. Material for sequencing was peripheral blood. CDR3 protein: CASKGGDGGNSPLHF. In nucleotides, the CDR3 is TGTGCCAGCAAAGGAGGGGATGGGGGTAATTCACCCCTCCACTTT.